One and the same sample provided the 26 T cell receptor beta chains below, sequenced in a study of T cell responses to AZD1222 COVID-19 vaccine (dated by TCRdb to about 2021). Reading the label with the study, this specimen's time point is: baseline before first vaccination. The method behind the library was the immunoSEQ multiplex PCR assay. The clones in this table, taken by TCRdb from immuneACCESS, are in-frame only. Not every clone is retained; where verified, under half of the shortfall comes from an unresolved V gene, and the cause of the rest is unknown. Counted in this sample were 95,000 to 150,000 clones; 75% to 90% of them appeared once. Of the sample, 5% to 6% falls within the top ten clones. Sequenced here: peripheral blood, sampled on day 0 of AZD1222 vaccination. The receptors stem from an adult in good health.

This clone was seen just once. The J gene is TRBJ2-3, the V gene TRBV6-4, with D unclear. V dropped 4 bases and J dropped 3 bases, with 17 bases sitting between them. The CDR3 has 16 amino acids. Germline CDR1 is MRHNA and CDR2 is SNTAGT. Here the CDR3 reads CASSVPPLHRTDTQYF. CDR3 nucleotides: TGTGCCAGCAGTGTCCCCCCCTTACACCGAACAGATACGCAGTATTTT.

This chain joins TRBV2 and TRBJ2-7, with TRBD1 identical over 11 bases. V was pared by 6 bases and J by 3 bases, with 7 bases of the junction left unmatched. CDR1 is SNHLY, CDR2 FYNNEI, per germline. This CDR3 has 15 residues. The CDR3 loop is CASSAGTGGLYEQYF. The CDR3 DNA reads as TGTGCCAGCAGCGCTGGGACAGGGGGTCTCTACGAGCAGTACTTC.

Only one count was recorded for this clone. The rearrangement links TRBV11-2 to TRBJ1-2; D unresolved. Germline V CDR1 and CDR2: SGHAT, FQNNGV. Trimming pared 0 bases from V and 5 bases from J, leaving 10 bases between. The CDR3 runs to 14 residues. This chain's CDR3 is CASSLDRVDYGYTF. The CDR3 coding sequence is TGTGCCAGCAGCTTAGACAGAGTAGATTATGGCTACACCTTC.

The genes are TRBV5-1 and TRBJ1-2; D possibly corresponds to TRBD1 (6 bases). Trimming shortened V by 4 bases and J by 0 bases, and 10 bases separated the two germline ends. The CDR3 extends over 14 amino acids. The germline gives CDR1 SGHRS, CDR2 YFSETQ. CDR3 bases: TGCGCCAGCAGCCCGGACAGACCTAACTATGGCTACACCTTC. Its protein is CASSPDRPNYGYTF.

This sequence joins TRBV2 and TRBJ2-7; tentative D call: TRBD2 (6 bases). Trimming took 6 bases from V and 3 from J, leaving 15 bases between them. This CDR3 comprises 14 residues. The germline gives CDR1 SNHLY, CDR2 FYNNEI. The CDR3 sequence: CASRAGTLDYEQYF. DNA for the CDR3: TGTGCCAGCAGGGCGGGAACACTCGACTACGAGCAGTACTTC.

The CDR3 loop reads CASSGQGNYEQYF. CDR3 bases: TGTGCCAGTAGTGGACAGGGGAACTACGAGCAGTACTTC. The rearrangement links TRBV19 to TRBJ2-7; 9 bases line up with TRBD1. In germline, CDR1 is LNHDA, CDR2 SQIVND (reference sequence). The CDR3 covers 13 residues. V lost 5 bases and J lost 3; bases outside the gene matches: 2. The full variable domain, completed using reference TRBV19 and TRBJ2-7, is DGGITQSPKYLFRKEGQNVTLSCEQNLNHDAMYWYRQDPGQGLRLIYYSQIVNDFQKGDIAEGYSVSREKKESFPLTVTSAQKNPTAFYLCASSGQGNYEQYFGPGTRLTVT.

This clone was seen only a few times. The chain links TRBV19 to TRBJ2-2; tentatively, D is TRBD2 (5 bases). With 4 bases removed from V and 3 bases from J, the gap between germline ends came to 24 bases. The CDR3 sequence is 19 residues long. Germline values: CDR1 LNHDA, CDR2 SQIVND (reference sequence). The CDR3 is CASSTGPIGVRRYTGELFF. The CDR3 region has the DNA TGTGCCAGTAGTACAGGCCCCATTGGGGTCAGGAGGTACACCGGGGAGCTGTTTTTT. The whole variable domain, remainder taken from reference TRBV19 and TRBJ2-2, is DGGITQSPKYLFRKEGQNVTLSCEQNLNHDAMYWYRQDPGQGLRLIYYSQIVNDFQKGDIAEGYSVSREKKESFPLTVTSAQKNPTAFYLCASSTGPIGVRRYTGELFFGEGSRLTVL.

The chain uses TRBV18 and TRBJ2-7; D gene unclear. CDR3 length equals 13 residues. Germline CDR1 KGHSH, CDR2 LQKENI. V lost 2 bases and J 2 bases, leaving 7 bases between the germline ends. Here the CDR3 DNA reads TGTGCCAGCTCACCAGACTCAACCTACGAGCAGTACTTC. Translation: CASSPDSTYEQYF. The complete variable domain, with remaining parts taken from reference TRBV18 and TRBJ2-7, reads NAGVMQNPRHLVRRRGQEARLRCSPMKGHSHVYWYRQLPEEGLKFMVYLQKENIIDESGMPKERFSAEFPKEGPSILRIQQVVRGDSAAYFCASSPDSTYEQYFGPGTRLTVT.

CDR3: CAWSVGYYSNQPQHF. The CDR3 DNA is TGTGCCTGGAGTGTGGGATATTATAGCAATCAGCCCCAGCATTTT. The rearrangement links TRBV30 to TRBJ1-5; D remains unclear. V lost 0 bases and J lost 0, with 9 bases in between. Germline assignment: CDR1 GTSNPN and CDR2 SVGIG (reference sequence). The CDR3 covers 15 residues.

V usage is TRBV19 and J usage is TRBJ2-5; D might be TRBD1 (6 bases). Germline-derived CDR1 and CDR2 are LNHDA and SQIVND (reference sequence). This CDR3 contains 14 residues. The V and J ends lost 8 bases and 5 bases respectively, with 18 bases between them. The CDR3: CASSEQGASETQYF. CDR3 DNA sequence: TGTGCCAGTTCTGAACAGGGAGCTTCGGAGACCCAGTACTTC.

This clone was seen once. The chain combines TRBV29-1 with TRBJ1-2; perhaps TRBD1 as D (5 bases). Per the germline V gene, CDR1 is SQVTM and CDR2 is ANQGSEA. V lost 3 bases, J lost 8 bases, and 19 bases lay in between. This CDR3 has 14 residues. The CDR3 here is CSVEGGLTVEGYTF. CDR3 nucleotides: TGCAGCGTTGAGGGTGGGTTGACAGTGGAGGGCTACACCTTC.

This sequence joins TRBV4-3 and TRBJ1-4; 8 positions match TRBD1. The V gene end was trimmed by 4 bases and the J gene end by 5 bases; junction bases not matched to a gene: 6. Looked up from germline, CDR1 is LGHNA and CDR2 is YSLEER. The CDR3 loop spans 15 amino acids. This chain's CDR3 is CASSPTGAINEKLFF. For the CDR3, the DNA is TGCGCCAGCAGCCCGACAGGGGCAATAAATGAAAAACTGTTTTTT.

The chain carries TRBV4-2 and TRBJ2-3, with 7 bases identical to TRBD2. The germline CDR1 and CDR2 sequences are LGHNA and YNFKEQ. With V trimmed by 4 bases and J by 4 bases, 8 bases remained unmatched. The CDR3 has 15 amino acids. The CDR3 spells CASSPLAVAADTQYF. The CDR3 DNA follows: TGTGCCAGCAGCCCCCTAGCGGTGGCGGCAGATACGCAGTATTTT.

The chain uses TRBV29-1 and TRBJ1-1; tentative D call: TRBD1 (5 bases). V was clipped by 2 bases and J by 10 bases, with 11 bases between them. The CDR3 length is 11 residues. Germline CDR1 and CDR2: SQVTM and ANQGSEA. The CDR3 DNA reads TGCAGCGTTGAACAGGGTCGGGCAGCTTTCTTT. Translating gives CSVEQGRAAFF.

V is TRBV6-1 and J is TRBJ1-1; no firm D call. Germline assignment: CDR1 MNHNS and CDR2 SASEGT. The CDR3 covers 13 residues. V shed 5 bases and J shed 2 bases, with 9 bases lying between them. The CDR3 loop is CASSFTDNTEAFF. The CDR3 DNA reads TGTGCCAGCAGTTTTACAGATAACACTGAAGCTTTCTTT.

The CDR3 here is CATSEPTSGSLYEQFF. Written as DNA, the CDR3 is TGTGCCACCAGTGAACCGACTAGCGGGAGTTTATATGAGCAGTTCTTC. The chain has TRBV24-1 and TRBJ2-1; 12 bases align to TRBD2. V gave up 4 bases and J gave up 8 bases; unmatched junction bases: 8. In germline, CDR1 is KGHDR, CDR2 SFDVKD. The CDR3 is 16 residues long.

This chain connects TRBV28 to TRBJ2-7, with D possibly called TRBD1 or TRBD2 (5 bases each). The CDR3 has 15 residues. Germline CDR1 and CDR2: MDHEN and SYDVKM. The V gene lost 5 bases and the J gene lost 0 bases, with 14 bases spanning the gap. The DNA for the CDR3 is TGTGCCAGCAGTCTCGGGACCGCTAGCTCCTACGAGCAGTACTTC. It yields the protein CASSLGTASSYEQYF.

The V and J genes are TRBV7-9 and TRBJ1-6; TRBD1 agrees at 7 bases. J was trimmed by 5 bases and V by 1 base; bases with no gene match: 2. Per the germline V gene, CDR1 is SEHNR and CDR2 is FQNEAQ (reference sequence). The CDR3 is 15 amino acids. DNA for the CDR3: TGTGCCAGCAGCTTAGGACAGGGAAATAATTCACCCCTCCACTTT. The encoded protein is CASSLGQGNNSPLHF.

This rearrangement joins TRBV5-6 to TRBJ2-3; D tentatively reads TRBD1 or TRBD2 (5 bases each). The CDR3 is made up of 16 amino acids. Trimming cost V 1 base and J 8 bases, with 20 bases left between them. Germline V gene data show CDR1 as SGHDT and CDR2 as YYEEEE. DNA of the CDR3: TGTGCCAGCAGCTTGACGCTAGCAGATGGGGCGGGTACGCAGTATTTT. Amino acid sequence: CASSLTLADGAGTQYF.

The gene calls are TRBV19 and TRBJ1-2, with D maybe TRBD1 (5 bases). Deletions cut 3 bases from V and 6 bases from J, with 17 bases between. The CDR3 extends over 15 amino acids. Per germline, CDR1 LNHDA and CDR2 SQIVND (reference sequence). The CDR3 protein is CASSIRRGWENGYTF. CDR3 sequence (DNA): TGTGCCAGTAGTATTCGGAGGGGATGGGAAAATGGCTACACCTTC. Supplemented by reference TRBV19 and TRBJ1-2, the full variable domain reads DGGITQSPKYLFRKEGQNVTLSCEQNLNHDAMYWYRQDPGQGLRLIYYSQIVNDFQKGDIAEGYSVSREKKESFPLTVTSAQKNPTAFYLCASSIRRGWENGYTFGSGTRLTVV.

V gene TRBV19 combines with J gene TRBJ2-1; TRBD2 matches at 8 bases. With 8 bases clipped from V and 7 bases from J, the junction kept 10 bases outside the gene matches. The CDR3 is made up of 14 amino acids. The germline V gene encodes CDR1 LNHDA and CDR2 SQIVND (reference sequence). The CDR3 sequence is CASFSTGGRNEQFF. The DNA for the CDR3 is TGTGCCAGTTTTTCAACGGGGGGGCGTAATGAGCAGTTCTTC.

This chain joins TRBV12-2 and TRBJ2-6; the table's D call TRBD2 went unverified against the DNA. TRBV12-2 is given as a pseudogene. The CDR3 runs 18 residues. The CDR3 protein is CASRPGLDILSGANVLTF. The CDR3 bases are TGTGCAAGTCGCCCGGGACTAGACATCCTATCTGGGGCCAACGTCCTGACTTTC.

The V call is TRBV30, the J call TRBJ2-6; 7 nucleotides match TRBD1. The CDR3 extends over 16 amino acids. V gave up 8 bases and J gave up 0 bases; unmatched junction bases: 10. CDR1 is GTSNPN and CDR2 is SVGIG in the germline V gene (reference sequence). The CDR3 nucleotides read TGTGCCGGGTCCTGGACAGGCGACTCTGGGGCCAACGTCCTGACTTTC. Translating it yields CAGSWTGDSGANVLTF.

This chain connects TRBV20-1 to TRBJ1-3; 8 nucleotides line up with TRBD1. Germline CDR1 reads DFQATT; CDR2 reads SNEGSKA (reference sequence). The CDR3 consists of 17 residues. Trimming took 3 bases from V and 4 from J; bases not matched to a gene: 14. The CDR3 nucleotides are TGCAGTGCTAGTGATACAATTCAGGGGGCATTAGGAAACACCATATATTTT. Protein sequence: CSASDTIQGALGNTIYF.

The chain is built from TRBV19 and TRBJ2-2; weak D call: TRBD2 (7 bases). CDR1 is LNHDA, CDR2 SQIVND, per germline (reference sequence). The germline V and J ends were trimmed by 4 bases and 3 bases, with 9 bases remaining between them. This CDR3 is built from 14 residues. Written as DNA, the CDR3 is TGTGCCAGTAGTAAGGGGGGGGACACCGGGGAGCTGTTTTTT. It codes for CASSKGGDTGELFF.

The chain combines TRBV25-1 with TRBJ2-2; TRBD1 aligns across 10 bases. Per germline, CDR1 MGHDK and CDR2 SYGVNS. This CDR3 comprises 15 residues. The J segment lost 3 bases and the V segment lost 7 bases, leaving 5 bases of the junction unmatched. The DNA of the CDR3 is TGTGCCAGCATGGACGGGACAGGGGACACCGGGGAGCTGTTTTTT. As protein: CASMDGTGDTGELFF.